This TCR beta chain was profiled in a study of T cells in Graves' hyperthyroidism and ophthalmopathy. Study outcomes and limitations: Blood also contained most expanded thyroid clonotypes above 0.001. Ophthalmopathy and stable hyperthyroidism were separated by a 13 V-J model.

TCR beta CDR3 regions were amplified from RNA transcripts. A set of HTBI primers served as the primers for a first-round RT-PCR of the TCR CDR3. TCRdb used MiXCR to reprocess the multiplex PCR reads, holding one entry per CDR3 protein. The sample includes 600,000 or so distinct CDR3 sequences, roughly 14% of them seen just once. About this clonotype itself: Its target is unknown. Being one base from a much bigger clone, this may be a read error. Because the CDR3 is missing its conserved closing phenylalanine or tryptophan, this is likely a read error.

The clonotype comes from a woman aged 50 to 60 with Graves' ophthalmopathy. The material sequenced was blood.

Here the CDR3 reads CASSFSPRDRGLAGTEAFL. The CDR3, as DNA: TGTGCCAGCAGTTTTTCCCCCAGGGACAGGGGGCTCGCAGGCACTGAAGCTTTCCTT. The genes are TRBV6-5 and TRBJ1-1, with 12 bases matching TRBD1. The length of the CDR3 is 19 residues. V shed 4 bases, J shed 4 bases, and the junction held 16 bases outside the gene matches. Germline V CDR1 and CDR2: MNHEY, SVGAGI.